One sample yielded the 13 T cell receptor beta chains listed below, sequenced in a study of blood T cells in healthy people across ages. A second PCR, run for about 7 to 11 cycles, used a sample-barcoded 5' primer plus a J-beta primer mix. TCRdb re-called the 5' RACE reads with MiXCR, one entry per CDR3 protein. This sample carries 1.5 million to 2 million distinct CDR3 sequences, roughly a third of them seen once, and the ten largest clones take over 9%. The sequencing sample was made of blood. The receptors were sampled from a woman in her twenties or thirties in good health.

V and J are TRBV10-3 and TRBJ2-7, with D perhaps TRBD1 or TRBD2 (5 bases each). This CDR3 comprises 14 residues. Germline CDR1 is ENHRY and CDR2 is SYGVKD. V was pared by 11 bases and J by 6 bases, with 23 bases between. The CDR3 reads CASRLGTDVPEQYF. The CDR3 DNA reads as TGTGCCTCTCGACTTGGGACGGACGTTCCCGAGCAGTACTTC.

In its sample, this clonotype was seen a few times. This chain links TRBV6-1 with TRBJ1-1; 8 nucleotides match TRBD1. The CDR3 extends over 20 amino acids. From germline, CDR1 is MNHNS and CDR2 SASEGT. Trimming cost V 1 base and J 0 bases; bases outside gene matches: 16. The CDR3 bases are TGTGCCAGCAGTGAAGAGTCTAGGATTGTACAGGGGGGTTTGAACACTGAAGCTTTCTTT. Protein product: CASSEESRIVQGGLNTEAFF.

The table lists this clonotype with many counts. The rearrangement links TRBV20-1 to TRBJ2-3; 7 bases map to TRBD2. From germline, CDR1 is DFQATT and CDR2 SNEGSKA (reference sequence). CDR3 length: 17 amino acids. With 3 bases clipped from V and 1 base from J, the junction kept 13 bases outside the gene matches. CDR3 loop: CSASPTLLAGGTDTQYF. CDR3 DNA sequence: TGCAGTGCTAGCCCTACCCTACTCGCGGGAGGCACAGATACGCAGTATTTT.

This clonotype was counted once. This rearrangement joins TRBV28 to TRBJ2-5, with a tentative D call TRBD1 (5 bases). The tail of the sequence fits TRBJ2-7 better, so the J call may be wrong. Per germline, CDR1 MDHEN and CDR2 SYDVKM. This CDR3 has 12 residues. Written as DNA, the CDR3 is TGTGCCAGCAGTGTGCAGGGTGCCGAGCAGTACTTC. Translated, it gives CASSVQGAEQYF.

V usage is TRBV25-1 and J usage is TRBJ2-3; weak D call: TRBD1 (6 bases). Germline V gene lookup returns CDR1 MGHDK and CDR2 SYGVNS. The CDR3 is made up of 14 amino acids. V dropped 10 bases and J dropped 1 base, with 15 bases sitting between them. CDR3: CATQPTGGTDTQYF. CDR3 in DNA: TGTGCCACCCAACCGACAGGTGGCACAGATACGCAGTATTTT.

This clonotype was found many times. The chain joins TRBV6-1 to TRBJ1-1; no clear D. Germline CDR1 reads MNHNS; CDR2 reads SASEGT. V was trimmed by 2 bases and J by 3 bases, leaving 10 bases between them. CDR3 length: 14 amino acids. The CDR3 DNA reads TGTGCCAGCAGTGAACGAGGCGGATACACTGAAGCTTTCTTT. Translation: CASSERGGYTEAFF.

Turning to this clonotype: The junction departs from germline at one end; a sequencing error may be responsible. The J gene is TRBJ2-2, the V gene TRBV4-1, with D perhaps TRBD2 (5 bases). Germline V gene data show CDR1 as MGHRA and CDR2 as YSYEKL. The CDR3 contains 12 residues. The CDR3 region is CASKGNTGERFF. In nucleotides, the CDR3 is TGCGCCAGCAAGGGAAACACCGGGGAGCGGTTTTTT.

The chain has TRBV5-5 and TRBJ1-1; D not certain. From germline, CDR1 is SGHKS and CDR2 YYEKEE (reference sequence). V lost 3 bases and J lost 6, with 9 bases in between. The length of the CDR3 is 12 residues. In nucleotides, the CDR3 is TGTGCCAGCAGCTGGGGAGAGTCTGAAGCTTTCTTT. Translating it yields CASSWGESEAFF.

In this sample, this clonotype turned up a few times. The chain has TRBV27 and TRBJ1-5; tentative D call: TRBD1 (5 bases). The V and J ends lost 3 bases and 4 bases respectively, with 13 bases between them. There are 15 residues in the CDR3. In germline, CDR1 is MNHEY, CDR2 SMNVEV (reference sequence). The CDR3 is CASSFEAGLNQPQHF. CDR3 nucleotide sequence: TGTGCCAGCAGTTTCGAGGCAGGGCTAAATCAGCCCCAGCATTTT.

This clonotype was detected only a few times. J is TRBJ2-1 and V is TRBV7-2; 8 bases match TRBD2. The CDR3 consists of 17 residues. Trimming cost V 5 bases and J 0 bases; bases outside gene matches: 9. Germline V gene sequence: CDR1 SGHTA, CDR2 FQGNSA. The chain's CDR3 is CASSLSGGASSYNEQFF. CDR3 nucleotides: TGTGCCAGCAGCCTCTCCGGGGGGGCCAGCTCCTACAATGAGCAGTTCTTC. The full variable domain, its missing parts supplied by reference TRBV7-2 and TRBJ2-1, is GAGVSQSPSNKVTEKGKDVELRCDPISGHTALYWYRQSLGQGLEFLIYFQGNSAPDKSGLPSDRFSAERTGGSVSTLTIQRTQQEDSAVYLCASSLSGGASSYNEQFFGPGTRLTVL.

In its sample, this clonotype was seen many times. The rearrangement links TRBV29-1 to TRBJ1-2; unclear D gene. The V end lost 6 bases, the J end lost 3 bases, and 14 bases lay between the germline ends. Germline V CDR1 and CDR2: SQVTM, ANQGSEA. The CDR3 extends over 13 amino acids. CDR3 nucleotide sequence: TGCAGCGTCTCAGGCCTCCACTACTATGGCTACACCTTC. Translating gives CSVSGLHYYGYTF.

This clonotype has more than one count but fewer than ten. This sequence joins TRBV13 and TRBJ1-1, with D hard to call. In germline, CDR1 is PRHDT, CDR2 FYEKMQ (reference sequence). V was clipped by 1 base and J by 3 bases, with 6 bases between them. The CDR3 has 13 amino acids. This chain's CDR3 is CASSLASDTEAFF. The CDR3 coding sequence is TGTGCCAGCAGCTTAGCATCGGACACTGAAGCTTTCTTT.

The chain couples TRBV11-1 to TRBJ2-3; 8 positions agree with TRBD2. Losses at the gene ends were 5 bases for V and 7 bases for J; bases not matched to a gene: 14. This CDR3 region has 16 residues. Germline CDR1 is SGHAT and CDR2 is FQDESV (reference sequence). The CDR3 loop reads CASSPDGGVRGHTQYF. In DNA form, the CDR3 reads TGTGCCAGCAGCCCCGACGGGGGGGTTAGGGGTCATACGCAGTATTTT.